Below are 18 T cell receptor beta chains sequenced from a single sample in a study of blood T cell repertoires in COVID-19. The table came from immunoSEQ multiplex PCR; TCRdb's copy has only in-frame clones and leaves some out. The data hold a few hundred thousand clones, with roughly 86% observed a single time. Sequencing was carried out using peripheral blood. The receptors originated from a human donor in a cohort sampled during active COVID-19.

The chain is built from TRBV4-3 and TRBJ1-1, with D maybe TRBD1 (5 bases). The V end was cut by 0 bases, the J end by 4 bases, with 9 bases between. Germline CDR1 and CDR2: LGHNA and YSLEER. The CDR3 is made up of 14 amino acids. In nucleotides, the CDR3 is TGCGCCAGCAGCCAAGATTGGGGCGCCACTGAAGCTTTCTTT. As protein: CASSQDWGATEAFF.

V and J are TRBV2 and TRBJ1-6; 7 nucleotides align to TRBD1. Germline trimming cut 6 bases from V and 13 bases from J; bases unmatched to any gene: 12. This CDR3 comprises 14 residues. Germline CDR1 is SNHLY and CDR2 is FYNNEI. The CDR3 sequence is CASRASGEGAPLHF. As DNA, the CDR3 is TGTGCCAGCAGGGCCTCGGGAGAGGGGGCCCCCCTCCACTTT.

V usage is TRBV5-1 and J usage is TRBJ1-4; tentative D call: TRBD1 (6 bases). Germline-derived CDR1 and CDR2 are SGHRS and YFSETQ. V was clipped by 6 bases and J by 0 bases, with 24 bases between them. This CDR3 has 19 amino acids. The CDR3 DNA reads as TGCGCCAGCAATATAGGGTCAAACCAGGGGTTCGCAACTAATGAAAAACTGTTTTTT. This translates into CASNIGSNQGFATNEKLFF.

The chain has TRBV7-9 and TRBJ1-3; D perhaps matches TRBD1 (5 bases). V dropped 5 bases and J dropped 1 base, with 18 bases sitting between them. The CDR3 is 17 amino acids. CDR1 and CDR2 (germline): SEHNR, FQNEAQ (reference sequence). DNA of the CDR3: TGTGCCAGCAGCCGCGGGGACGGATTTACATCTGGAAACACCATATATTTT. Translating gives CASSRGDGFTSGNTIYF.

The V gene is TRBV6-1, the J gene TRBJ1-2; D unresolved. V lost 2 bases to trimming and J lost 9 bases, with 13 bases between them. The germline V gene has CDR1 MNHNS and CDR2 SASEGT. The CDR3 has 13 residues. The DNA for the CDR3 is TGTGCCAGCAGTGAAATAACAGTTAGTCGCTACACCTTC. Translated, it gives CASSEITVSRYTF.

The CDR3 DNA reads as TGTGCCAGCAGCTTAGGACTAGGCCTCACCTACGAGCAGTACTTC. Translating gives CASSLGLGLTYEQYF. This chain joins TRBV7-2 and TRBJ2-7; D is possibly TRBD2 (6 bases). The CDR3 runs to 15 residues. Germline V gene data show CDR1 as SGHTA and CDR2 as FQGNSA. Trimming took 1 base from V and 2 from J, leaving 12 bases between them.

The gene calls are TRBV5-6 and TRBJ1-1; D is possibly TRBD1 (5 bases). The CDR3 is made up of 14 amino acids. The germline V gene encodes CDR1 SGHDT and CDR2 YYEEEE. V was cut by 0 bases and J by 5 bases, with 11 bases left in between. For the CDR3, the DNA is TGTGCCAGCAGCTTGGAGCCGGGGGAGACTGAAGCTTTCTTT. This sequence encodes CASSLEPGETEAFF. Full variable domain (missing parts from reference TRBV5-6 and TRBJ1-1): DAGVTQSPTHLIKTRGQQVTLRCSPKSGHDTVSWYQQALGQGPQFIFQYYEEEERQRGNFPDRFSGHQFPNYSSELNVNALLLGDSALYLCASSLEPGETEAFFGQGTRLTVV.

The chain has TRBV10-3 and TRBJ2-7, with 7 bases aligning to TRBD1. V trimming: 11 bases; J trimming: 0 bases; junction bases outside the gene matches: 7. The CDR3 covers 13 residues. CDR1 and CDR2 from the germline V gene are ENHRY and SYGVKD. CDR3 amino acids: CASRGQLSYEQYF. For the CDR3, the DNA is TGTGCCTCGAGGGGACAGCTCTCCTACGAGCAGTACTTC.

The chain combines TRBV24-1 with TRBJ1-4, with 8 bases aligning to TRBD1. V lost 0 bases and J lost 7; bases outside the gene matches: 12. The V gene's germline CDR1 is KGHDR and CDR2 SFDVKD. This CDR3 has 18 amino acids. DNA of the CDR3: TGTGCCACCAGTGATTTGCATGGAAGGGAGACAGGGGCTGAAAAACTGTTTTTT. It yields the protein CATSDLHGRETGAEKLFF.

CDR3 nucleotide sequence: TGTGCCAGTAGACGCCGGAGCGGAGAGCAGTTCTTC. Protein: CASRRRSGEQFF. This rearrangement joins TRBV19 to TRBJ2-1; the D gene is possibly TRBD2 (5 bases). CDR1 is LNHDA and CDR2 is SQIVND in the germline V gene (reference sequence). CDR3 length: 12 residues. The V end was cut by 6 bases, the J end by 10 bases, with 13 bases between.

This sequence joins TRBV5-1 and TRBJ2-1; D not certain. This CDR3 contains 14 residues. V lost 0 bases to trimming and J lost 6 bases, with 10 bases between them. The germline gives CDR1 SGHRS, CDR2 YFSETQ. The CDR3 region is CASSLARNVNEQFF. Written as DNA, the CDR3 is TGCGCCAGCAGCTTGGCCAGAAACGTCAATGAGCAGTTCTTC.

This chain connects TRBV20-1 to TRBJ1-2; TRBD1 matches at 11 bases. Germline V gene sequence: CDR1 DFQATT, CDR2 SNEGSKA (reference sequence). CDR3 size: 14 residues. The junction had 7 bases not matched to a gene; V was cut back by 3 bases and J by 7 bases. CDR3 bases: TGCAGTGCTAGTTCTGGACAGGGGGCATTTGGCTACACCTTC. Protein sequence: CSASSGQGAFGYTF.

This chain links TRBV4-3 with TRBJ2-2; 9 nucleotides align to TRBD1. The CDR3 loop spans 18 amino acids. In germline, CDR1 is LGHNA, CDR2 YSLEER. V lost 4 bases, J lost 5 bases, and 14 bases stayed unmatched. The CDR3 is CASSPRSGQGIWTGELFF. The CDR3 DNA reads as TGCGCCAGCAGCCCTCGGTCGGGACAGGGAATTTGGACCGGGGAGCTGTTTTTT.

The CDR3 nucleotides are TGTGCCAGCAGTTTAGCGGGGGCCTACGAGCAGTACTTC. The encoded protein is CASSLAGAYEQYF. V usage is TRBV6-5 and J usage is TRBJ2-7, with 9 bases fitting TRBD2. This CDR3 spans 13 amino acids. Germline lookup yields CDR1 MNHEY and CDR2 SVGAGI. V shed 4 bases and J 2 bases; nucleotides not matched to a gene: 0.

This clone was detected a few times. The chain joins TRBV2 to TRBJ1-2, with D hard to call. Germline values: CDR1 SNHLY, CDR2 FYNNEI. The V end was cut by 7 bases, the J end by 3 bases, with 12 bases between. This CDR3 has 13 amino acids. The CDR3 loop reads CASTSGLDYGYTF. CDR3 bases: TGTGCCAGCACCTCGGGGTTGGACTATGGCTACACCTTC.

CDR3 sequence reads: CASSTQGAGQPQHF. DNA of the CDR3: TGTGCCAGCAGTACACAGGGGGCTGGTCAGCCCCAGCATTTT. The chain is built from TRBV27 and TRBJ1-5; 9 bases map to TRBD1. The CDR3 length is 14 residues. V shed 5 bases and J 6 bases; nucleotides not matched to a gene: 5. Germline V gene lookup returns CDR1 MNHEY and CDR2 SMNVEV (reference sequence).

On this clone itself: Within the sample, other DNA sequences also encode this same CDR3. Here the CDR3 DNA reads TGTGCCAGTAGTATCAGGGGTTATAGCAATCAGCCCCAGCATTTT. Its protein product is CASSIRGYSNQPQHF. V is TRBV19 and J is TRBJ1-5; tentatively, D is TRBD1 (6 bases). Germline V CDR1 and CDR2: LNHDA, SQIVND (reference sequence). The CDR3 totals 15 residues. Trimming removed 3 bases at V and 0 bases at J, with 9 bases between.

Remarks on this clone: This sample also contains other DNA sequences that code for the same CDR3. CDR3 region: CASSYGTGSNQPQHF. CDR3 in DNA: TGTGCCAGCAGTTATGGGACAGGTAGCAATCAGCCCCAGCATTTT. V is TRBV6-5 and J is TRBJ1-5; 8 bases align to TRBD1. J gave up 0 bases and V 3 bases, and 1 base lay outside the gene matches. CDR3 size: 15 residues. Germline-derived CDR1 and CDR2 are MNHEY and SVGAGI.